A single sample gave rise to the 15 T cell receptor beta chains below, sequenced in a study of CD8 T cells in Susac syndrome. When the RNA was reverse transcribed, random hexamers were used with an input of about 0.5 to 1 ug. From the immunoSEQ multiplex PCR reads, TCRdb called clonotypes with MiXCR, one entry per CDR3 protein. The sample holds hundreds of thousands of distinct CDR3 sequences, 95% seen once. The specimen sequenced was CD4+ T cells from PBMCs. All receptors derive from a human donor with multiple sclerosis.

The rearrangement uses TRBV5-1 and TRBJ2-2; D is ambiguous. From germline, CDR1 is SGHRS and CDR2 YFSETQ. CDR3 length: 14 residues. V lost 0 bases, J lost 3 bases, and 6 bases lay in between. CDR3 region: CASSLDSDTGELFF. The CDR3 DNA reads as TGCGCCAGCAGCTTGGACAGCGACACCGGGGAGCTGTTTTTT.

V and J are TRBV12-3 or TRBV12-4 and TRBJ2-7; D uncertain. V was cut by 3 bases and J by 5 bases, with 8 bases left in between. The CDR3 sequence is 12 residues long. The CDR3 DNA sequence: TGTGCCAGCAGTTTGGTCCCCCACGAGCAGTACTTC. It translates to CASSLVPHEQYF.

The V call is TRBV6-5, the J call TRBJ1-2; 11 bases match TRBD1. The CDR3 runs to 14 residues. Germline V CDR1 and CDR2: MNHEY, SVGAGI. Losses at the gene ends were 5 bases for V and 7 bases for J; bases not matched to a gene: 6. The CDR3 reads CASSGTGGLSGYTF. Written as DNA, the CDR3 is TGTGCCAGCAGTGGGACAGGGGGTCTCTCTGGCTACACCTTC.

The CDR3 nucleotides read TGCGCCAGCAGCTATACGACTAGCGGAAGCACAGATACGCAGTATTTT. It specifies CASSYTTSGSTDTQYF. The J gene is TRBJ2-3, the V gene TRBV4-1, with 9 nucleotides matching TRBD2. The germline V gene has CDR1 MGHRA and CDR2 YSYEKL. This CDR3 is 16 amino acids long. The J segment lost 0 bases and the V segment lost 5 bases, leaving 6 bases of the junction unmatched.

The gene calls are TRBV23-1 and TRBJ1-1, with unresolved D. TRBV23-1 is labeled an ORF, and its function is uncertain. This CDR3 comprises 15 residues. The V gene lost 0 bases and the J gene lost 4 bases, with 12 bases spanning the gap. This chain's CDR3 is CASSQSGGRRTEAFF. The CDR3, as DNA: TGCGCCAGCAGTCAATCGGGCGGCAGGCGCACTGAAGCTTTCTTT.

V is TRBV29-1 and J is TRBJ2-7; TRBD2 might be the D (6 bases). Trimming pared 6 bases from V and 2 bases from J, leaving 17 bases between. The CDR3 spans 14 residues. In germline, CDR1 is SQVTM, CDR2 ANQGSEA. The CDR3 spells CSVLYGGSPYEQYF. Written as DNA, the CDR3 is TGCAGCGTCCTTTATGGGGGGAGCCCCTACGAGCAGTACTTC.

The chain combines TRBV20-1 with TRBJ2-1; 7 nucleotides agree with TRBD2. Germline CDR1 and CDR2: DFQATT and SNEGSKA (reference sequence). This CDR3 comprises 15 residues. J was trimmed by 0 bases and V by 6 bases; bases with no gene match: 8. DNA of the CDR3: TGCAGTGCAATACTAGCGCAGAGCTCCTACAATGAGCAGTTCTTC. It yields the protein CSAILAQSSYNEQFF.

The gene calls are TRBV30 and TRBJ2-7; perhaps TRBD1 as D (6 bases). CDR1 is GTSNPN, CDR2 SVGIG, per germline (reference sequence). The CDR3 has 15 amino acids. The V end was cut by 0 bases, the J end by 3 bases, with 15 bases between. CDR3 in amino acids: CAWSVPDRPYYEQYF. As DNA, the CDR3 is TGTGCCTGGAGTGTCCCCGACAGGCCCTACTACGAGCAGTACTTC.

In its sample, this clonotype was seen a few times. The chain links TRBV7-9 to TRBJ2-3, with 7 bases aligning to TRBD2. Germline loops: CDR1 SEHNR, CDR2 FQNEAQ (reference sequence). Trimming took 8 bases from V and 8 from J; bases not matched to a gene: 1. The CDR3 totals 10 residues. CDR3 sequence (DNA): TGTGCCAGCTCGGGGGGTACGCAGTATTTT. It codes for CASSGGTQYF.

The DNA of the CDR3 is TGTGCCAGCAGTGCCGAGGGCCAGGAGACCCAGTACTTC. Translated: CASSAEGQETQYF. The V call is TRBV2, the J call TRBJ2-5; D may be TRBD2 (5 bases). With 4 bases removed from V and 5 bases from J, the gap between germline ends came to 11 bases. The CDR3 length is 13 residues. CDR1 and CDR2 (germline): SNHLY, FYNNEI.

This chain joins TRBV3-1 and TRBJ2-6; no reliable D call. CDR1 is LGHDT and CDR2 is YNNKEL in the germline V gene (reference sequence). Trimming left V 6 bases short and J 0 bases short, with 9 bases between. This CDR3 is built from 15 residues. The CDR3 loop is CASRDRASGANVLTF. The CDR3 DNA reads TGTGCCAGCAGGGACCGGGCCTCTGGGGCCAACGTCCTGACTTTC.

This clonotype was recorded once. As DNA, the CDR3 is TGTGCCAGCAGCTACGGGGTGTACGAAGCTTTCTTT. It codes for CASSYGVYEAFF. The chain recombines TRBV7-2 with TRBJ1-1; D not certain. CDR3 length: 12 residues. Trimming took 4 bases from V and 8 from J, leaving 11 bases between them. Germline CDR1 and CDR2: SGHTA and FQGNSA. The full variable domain, completed using reference TRBV7-2 and TRBJ1-1, is GAGVSQSPSNKVTEKGKDVELRCDPISGHTALYWYRQSLGQGLEFLIYFQGNSAPDKSGLPSDRFSAERTGGSVSTLTIQRTQQEDSAVYLCASSYGVYEAFFGQGTRLTVV.

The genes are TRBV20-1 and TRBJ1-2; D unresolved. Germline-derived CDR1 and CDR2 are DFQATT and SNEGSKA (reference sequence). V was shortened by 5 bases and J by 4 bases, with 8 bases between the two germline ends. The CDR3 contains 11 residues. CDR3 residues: CSARSAYGYTF. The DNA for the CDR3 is TGCAGTGCTCGTTCAGCCTATGGCTACACCTTC.

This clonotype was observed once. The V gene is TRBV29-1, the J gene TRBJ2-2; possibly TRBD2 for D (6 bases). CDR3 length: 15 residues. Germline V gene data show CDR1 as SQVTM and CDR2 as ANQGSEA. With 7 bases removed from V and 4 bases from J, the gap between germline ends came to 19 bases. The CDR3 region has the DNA TGCAGCGCCGGGCGTCTATCGGGACTCACCGGGGAGCTGTTTTTT. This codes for CSAGRLSGLTGELFF.

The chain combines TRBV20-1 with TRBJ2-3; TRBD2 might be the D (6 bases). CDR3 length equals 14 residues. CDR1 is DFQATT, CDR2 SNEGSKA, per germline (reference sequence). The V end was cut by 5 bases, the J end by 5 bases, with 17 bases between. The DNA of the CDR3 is TGCAGTGCTCATAGCGGACACTTGGGAGATACGCAGTATTTT. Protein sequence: CSAHSGHLGDTQYF.